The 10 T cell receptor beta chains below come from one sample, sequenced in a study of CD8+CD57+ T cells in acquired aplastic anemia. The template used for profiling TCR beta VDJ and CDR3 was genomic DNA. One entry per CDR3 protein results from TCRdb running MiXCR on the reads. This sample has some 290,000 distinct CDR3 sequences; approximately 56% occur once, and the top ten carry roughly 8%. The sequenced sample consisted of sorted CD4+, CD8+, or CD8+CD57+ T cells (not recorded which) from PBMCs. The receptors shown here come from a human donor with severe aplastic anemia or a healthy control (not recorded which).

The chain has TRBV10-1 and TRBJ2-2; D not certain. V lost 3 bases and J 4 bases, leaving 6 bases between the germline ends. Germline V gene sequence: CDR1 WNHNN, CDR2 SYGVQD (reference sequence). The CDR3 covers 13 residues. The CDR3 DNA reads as TGCGCCAGCAGTGAATTTATCACCGGGGAGCTGTTTTTT. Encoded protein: CASSEFITGELFF.

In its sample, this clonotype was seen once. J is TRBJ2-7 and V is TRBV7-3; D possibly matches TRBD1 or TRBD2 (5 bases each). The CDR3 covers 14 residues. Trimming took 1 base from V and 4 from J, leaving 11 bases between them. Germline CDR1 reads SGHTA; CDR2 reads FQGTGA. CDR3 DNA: TGTGCCAGCAGCTTAAACGGGGCATCGTACGAGCAGTACTTC. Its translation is CASSLNGASYEQYF.

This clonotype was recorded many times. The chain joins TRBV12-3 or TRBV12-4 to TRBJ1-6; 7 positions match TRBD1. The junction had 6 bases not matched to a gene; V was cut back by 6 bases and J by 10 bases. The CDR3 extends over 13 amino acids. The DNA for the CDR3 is TGTGCCAGCAGCCGTGACAGGGACTCACCCCTCCACTTT. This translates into CASSRDRDSPLHF.

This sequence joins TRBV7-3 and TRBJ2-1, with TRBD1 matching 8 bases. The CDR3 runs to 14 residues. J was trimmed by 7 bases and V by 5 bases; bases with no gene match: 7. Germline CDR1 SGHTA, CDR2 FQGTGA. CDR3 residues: CASSEHRGSNEQFF. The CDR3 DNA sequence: TGTGCCAGCAGCGAACACAGGGGGTCGAATGAGCAGTTCTTC.

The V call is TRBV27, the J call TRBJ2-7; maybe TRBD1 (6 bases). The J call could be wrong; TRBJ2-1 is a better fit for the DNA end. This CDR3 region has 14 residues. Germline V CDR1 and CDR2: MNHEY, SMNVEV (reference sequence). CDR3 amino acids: CASSLGRGDNEQFF. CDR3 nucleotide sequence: TGTGCCAGCAGTTTGGGCAGGGGAGACAATGAGCAGTTCTTC.

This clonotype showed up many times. The chain's CDR3 is CASSLAGTSGGARKFF. For the CDR3, the DNA is TGTGCCAGCAGCTTGGCAGGGACTAGCGGGGGGGCCCGGAAGTTCTTC. The rearrangement links TRBV5-6 to TRBJ2-1; 16 nucleotides agree with TRBD2. This CDR3 comprises 16 residues. V shed 0 bases and J 14 bases; nucleotides not matched to a gene: 8. Germline CDR1 SGHDT, CDR2 YYEEEE. Using reference TRBV5-6 and TRBJ2-1 for the parts outside the CDR3, the full variable domain is DAGVTQSPTHLIKTRGQQVTLRCSPKSGHDTVSWYQQALGQGPQFIFQYYEEEERQRGNFPDRFSGHQFPNYSSELNVNALLLGDSALYLCASSLAGTSGGARKFFGPGTRLTVL.

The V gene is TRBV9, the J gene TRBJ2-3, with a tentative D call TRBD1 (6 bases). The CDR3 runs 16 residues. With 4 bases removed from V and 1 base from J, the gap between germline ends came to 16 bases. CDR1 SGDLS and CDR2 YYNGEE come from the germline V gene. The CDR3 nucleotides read TGTGCCAGCAGCTCTGCCGGGACACGAGGCACAGATACGCAGTATTTT. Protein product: CASSSAGTRGTDTQYF.

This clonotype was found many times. CDR3 amino acids: CASSLGPRASEQYF. The CDR3 region has the DNA TGTGCCAGCAGCTTAGGACCTCGCGCCTCCGAGCAGTACTTC. The chain carries TRBV7-6 and TRBJ2-7; D is uncertain. V lost 1 base, J lost 6 bases, and 13 bases lay in between. Germline CDR1 and CDR2: SGHVS and FNYEAQ. The CDR3 totals 14 residues.

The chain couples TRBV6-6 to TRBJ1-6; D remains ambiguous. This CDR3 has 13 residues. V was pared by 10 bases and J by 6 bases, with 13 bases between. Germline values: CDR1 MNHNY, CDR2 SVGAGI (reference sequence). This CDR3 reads CANAKGRNSPLHF. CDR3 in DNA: TGTGCCAACGCGAAGGGCCGTAATTCACCCCTCCACTTT.

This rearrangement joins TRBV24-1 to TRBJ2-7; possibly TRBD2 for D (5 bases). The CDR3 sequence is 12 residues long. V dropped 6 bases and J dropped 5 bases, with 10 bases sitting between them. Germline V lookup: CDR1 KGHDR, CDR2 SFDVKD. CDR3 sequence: CATSLGGHEQYF. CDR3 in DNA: TGTGCCACCAGTCTAGGAGGTCACGAGCAGTACTTC.